This TCR beta chain came from a study of OX40 agonist ivuxolimab in advanced cancers. Overall study results and limits: Among T cells, CD8+ cells averaged more expanded clones than CD4+ cells. Patients with a partial response at 0.1-3.0 mg/kg had among the lowest clonal expansion. Which antigen the expanded peripheral T cells recognized is unknown.

The table lists this clone with a count of one. Its antigen is unidentified. V lost 6 bases to trimming and J lost 4 bases, with 20 bases between them. This CDR3 region has 16 residues. CDR1 MNHEY and CDR2 SMNVEV come from the germline V gene (reference sequence). The method was immunoSEQ multiplex PCR; TCRdb's version includes in-frame clones alone and lacks a portion of them. The data contain 77,000 or so clones, more than 85% of them singletons. Blood sampling was done at baseline, cycle 4 day 1, and cycle 7 day 1. This TCR derives from an adult with an advanced solid tumor such as melanoma, head and neck, liver or kidney cancer. This rearrangement joins TRBV27 to TRBJ2-3, with D possibly matching TRBD2 (6 bases). The input for sequencing was CD4+ or CD8+ T cells sorted from blood, taken in a trial of the OX40 agonist ivuxolimab. As DNA, the CDR3 is TGTGCCAGCAGCCCTCTCCGGGAGAGGGACCCAGATACGCAGTATTTT. It encodes CASSPLRERDPDTQYF.